The rows below give T cell receptor beta chains drawn from one sample of a study of blood T cell repertoires in COVID-19. The repertoire was sequenced with immunoSEQ multiplex PCR; TCRdb's copy has only in-frame clones and lacks some. This table holds about 140,000 clones, over 65% found once. The specimen was peripheral blood. The source is a man aged 50 or older with acute or convalescent COVID-19. CDR3s include the opening cysteine and the closing phenylalanine or tryptophan. A D gene is named only where the DNA matches it firmly. Some rows have no size entry. The others give once, few or many, or a class for an expanded clone.

TRBD1	TRBV19	TRBJ1-6	-	TGTGCCAGTAGCCAGAGGACAGGGTGGAATTCACCCCTCCACTTT	CASSQRTGWNSPLHF
-	TRBV18	TRBJ2-5	-	TGTGCCAGCTCACCATGGGACATTGGCCAGACCCAGTACTTC	CASSPWDIGQTQYF
TRBD2	TRBV5-1	TRBJ2-7	-	TGCGCCAGCAGCTTGGCCGTAATAGCGGGGTTATCCTACGAGCAGTACTTC	CASSLAVIAGLSYEQYF
TRBD1	TRBV19	TRBJ1-5	once	TGTGCCAGTAGTGCTAAACAGGGGGCAGGCAATCAGCCCCAGCATTTT	CASSAKQGAGNQPQHF
-	TRBV5-1	TRBJ1-2	-	TGCGCCAGCAGTATAGGGAGTATCGCCTATGGCTACACCTTC	CASSIGSIAYGYTF
-	TRBV18	TRBJ1-5	-	TGTGCCAGCTCCCGACAGGGCAATCAGCCCCAGCATTTT	CASSRQGNQPQHF
TRBD1	TRBV7-8	TRBJ1-5	few	TGTGCCAGCAGCTTAGGGAGACCGGGACAGGTTCAGCCCCAGCATTTT	CASSLGRPGQVQPQHF
-	TRBV12-3/TRBV12-4	TRBJ2-1	once	TGTGCCAGCAGTTCCAGGTCGTCTGAGCAGTTCTTC	CASSSRSSEQFF
TRBD1	TRBV6-1	TRBJ2-7	-	TGTGCCAGCAGTGATTTAAGGGGGCTCGAGCAGTACTTC	CASSDLRGLEQYF
-	TRBV5-8	TRBJ2-1	-	TGTGCCAGCAGATCCTACGGAGCAGCGCACACCTACAATGAGCAGTTCTTC	CASRSYGAAHTYNEQFF
TRBD1	TRBV7-8	TRBJ1-5	-	TGTGCCAGCAGCTCTGACAGGGTCCTAGGCAATCAGCCCCAGCATTTT	CASSSDRVLGNQPQHF
-	TRBV2	TRBJ2-3	-	TGTGCCAGCATTCTCCGGGTGAACACAGATACGCAGTATTTT	CASILRVNTDTQYF
TRBD1	TRBV19	TRBJ2-4	-	TGTGCCAGTAGTTCCCGGACAGGGATGAACATTCAGTACTTC	CASSSRTGMNIQYF
-	TRBV7-9	TRBJ1-6	-	TGTGCCAGCTGCGGGGAACTGAATAATTCACCCCTCCACTTT	CASCGELNNSPLHF
TRBD2	TRBV27	TRBJ2-2	-	TGTGCCAGCACTAAGCGGGGGGCACCTAACACCGGGGAGCTGTTTTTT	CASTKRGAPNTGELFF
-	TRBV10-3	TRBJ2-3	-	TGTGCCATCAGTACAGGGTTGGATACGCAGTATTTT	CAISTGLDTQYF
TRBD1	TRBV6-1	TRBJ2-5	-	TGTGCCAGCAGTGAAACACCCGCAGGGGGCGGTCGGGAGACCCAGTACTTC	CASSETPAGGGRETQYF
-	TRBV27	TRBJ1-5	few	TGTGCCAGCAGTTTCAGGGCTAGCAATCAGCCCCAGCATTTT	CASSFRASNQPQHF
TRBD2	TRBV25-1	TRBJ2-1	-	TGTGCCAGCAGGGACGAGCGGGGGAACTCCTACAATGAGCAGTTCTTC	CASRDERGNSYNEQFF
-	TRBV5-1	TRBJ2-3	-	TGCGCCAGCCAAGAGACAGGTAGCACAGATACGCAGTATTTT	CASQETGSTDTQYF
TRBD1	TRBV19	TRBJ1-5	-	TGTGCCAGTAGTGGACGTGGACAGGGGGACAATCAGCCCCAGCATTTT	CASSGRGQGDNQPQHF
-	TRBV28	TRBJ1-6	-	TGTGCCGGACGGGACACCAGCAATTCACCCCTCCACTTT	CAGRDTSNSPLHF
-	TRBV7-2	TRBJ2-1	-	TGTGCCAGCAGCTCGAATGAGCAGTTCTTC	CASSSNEQFF
TRBD2	TRBV11-2	TRBJ2-2	many	TGTGCCAGCAGCTCCTGGACTAGCGGGTACCGTACCGGGGAGCTGTTTTTT	CASSSWTSGYRTGELFF
TRBD1	TRBV3-1/TRBV3-2	TRBJ2-3	-	TGTGCCAGCAGGGGAACAGGGGGGAGTGGCACAGATACGCAGTATTTT	CASRGTGGSGTDTQYF
TRBD1	TRBV28	TRBJ1-5	-	TGTGCCAGCAGTGCGCCGGGACAGGGATTCATAGCCCAGCATTTT	CASSAPGQGFIAQHF
-	TRBV19	TRBJ1-6	-	TGTGCCAGTAGTAGGGACAAGAGCTCCTATAATTCACCCCTCCACTTT	CASSRDKSSYNSPLHF
TRBD1	TRBV5-1	TRBJ2-2	-	TGCGCCAGCAGGTGGGACAGTGGGGAGCTGTTTTTT	CASRWDSGELFF
TRBD1	TRBV27	TRBJ2-2	-	TGTGCCAGCAGTTTACACAGGGGGGCGTCCGGGGAGCTGTTTTTT	CASSLHRGASGELFF
-	TRBV7-2	TRBJ2-3	-	TGTGCCAGCAGCTTAATTGCGGGGACGCAGTATTTT	CASSLIAGTQYF
TRBD1	TRBV30	TRBJ2-7	-	TGTGCCTGGAGTGTGGGGACAGGGCACTCCTACGAGCAGTACTTC	CAWSVGTGHSYEQYF
-	TRBV24-1	TRBJ2-1	-	TGTGCCACCAGTGACCCCGGGACAAACAATGAGCAGTTCTTC	CATSDPGTNNEQFF
TRBD2	TRBV2	TRBJ2-1	few	TGTGCCAGCAGTGTCCCTAGCGGGGTTAATGAGCAGTTCTTC	CASSVPSGVNEQFF
-	TRBV20-1	TRBJ2-3	-	TGCAGTGCTAGTGCTCTAGGCACAGATACGCAGTATTTT	CSASALGTDTQYF
-	TRBV4-1	TRBJ1-6	once	TGCGCCAGCAGCCAAGCTGGCAGGGCAGAATCACCCCTCCACTTT	CASSQAGRAESPLHF
-	TRBV5-1	TRBJ2-7	once	TGCGCCAGCAGCTTGTTCCCCATCGGTTCCTACGAGCAGTACTTC	CASSLFPIGSYEQYF
-	TRBV3-1/TRBV3-2	TRBJ2-7	-	TGTGCCAGCCGTGGGGGCAGGGCGGCTCACGAGCAGTACTTC	CASRGGRAAHEQYF
TRBD2	TRBV4-1	TRBJ2-2	-	TGCGCCAGCAGTCAGCGGGGGGGCGTCACCGGGGAGCTGTTTTTT	CASSQRGGVTGELFF
TRBD1	TRBV5-1	TRBJ1-2	-	TGCGCCAGCAGACCATCCCGGGACAGGGAAGGTTTAAACTATGGCTACACCTTC	CASRPSRDREGLNYGYTF
-	TRBV6-5	TRBJ1-5	-	TGTGCCAGCAGACAGACGGGGGGGAATCAGCCCCAGCATTTT	CASRQTGGNQPQHF
-	TRBV5-1	TRBJ1-5	-	TGCGCCAGCTCACCCGAGGGATATAGCAATCAGCCCCAGCATTTT	CASSPEGYSNQPQHF
TRBD1	TRBV7-9	TRBJ1-5	-	TGTGCCAGCAGCCCAGGACAGGGCAATCAGCCCCAGCATTTT	CASSPGQGNQPQHF
TRBD2	TRBV9	TRBJ2-1	once	TGTGCCAGCAGCGTAACTAGCGGGGGGGCCGATACGAATGAGCAGTTCTTC	CASSVTSGGADTNEQFF
TRBD1	TRBV5-1	TRBJ1-1	many	TGCGCCAGCAGCACGGACAGGGGTCGGGGAACTGAAGCTTTCTTT	CASSTDRGRGTEAFF
TRBD2	TRBV5-1	TRBJ2-1	-	TGCGCCAGCAGCATGGGACTAGGGCCCAACAATGAGCAGTTCTTC	CASSMGLGPNNEQFF
-	TRBV9	TRBJ2-7	-	TGTGCCAGCAGCGTAGCGGGGAACCACGAGCAGTACTTC	CASSVAGNHEQYF
-	TRBV30	TRBJ1-5	few	TGTGCCTATCAACAACAGGGCAATCAGCCCCAGCATTTT	CAYQQQGNQPQHF
-	TRBV19	TRBJ1-1	-	TGTGCCAGTAGTCAGGGGTTCGGCACTGAAGCTTTCTTT	CASSQGFGTEAFF
-	TRBV2	TRBJ2-2	-	TGTGCCAGCAGTGGTCGGCGGGCACGAGGCGGGGAGCTGTTTTTT	CASSGRRARGGELFF
-	TRBV24-1	TRBJ1-2	-	TGTGCCACCAGTGATCCAAAACAGGGCCACTATGGCTACACCTTC	CATSDPKQGHYGYTF
TRBD2	TRBV10-3	TRBJ2-3	-	TGTGCCATCAGTGAGTCGGGGAGGGGTCCCACAGATACGCAGTATTTT	CAISESGRGPTDTQYF
TRBD2	TRBV5-1	TRBJ2-1	-	TGCGCCAGCAGTTACGGACTAGCGGGAGGCAATGAGCAGTTCTTC	CASSYGLAGGNEQFF
-	TRBV19	TRBJ1-2	-	TGTGCCAGTAGTATTGACAGCGATTATGGCTACACCTTC	CASSIDSDYGYTF
-	TRBV5-4	TRBJ2-5	-	TGTGCCAGCAGCTTGGGGGCCGGGACAAACTCCGAGACCCAGTACTTC	CASSLGAGTNSETQYF
TRBD1	TRBV2	TRBJ1-6	-	TGTGCCAGCAGTGGAGGACAGGGTTATTCACCCCTCCACTTT	CASSGGQGYSPLHF
-	TRBV9	TRBJ2-3	-	TGTGCCAGCAGCAAAACAATATCAGATACGCAGTATTTT	CASSKTISDTQYF
TRBD2	TRBV6-5	TRBJ2-1	-	TGTGCCAGCAGTACGACTAGCGGATATTACAATGAGCAGTTCTTC	CASSTTSGYYNEQFF
-	TRBV5-1	TRBJ2-3	-	TGCGCCAGCTCTACCTCGGAACGGGGGGCGGGGACGCAGTATTTT	CASSTSERGAGTQYF